Each of the 20 T cell receptor beta chains below was sequenced from the same sample in a study of blood T cell repertoires in COVID-19. Clones were read by immunoSEQ multiplex PCR, and TCRdb kept only the in-frame ones, dropping some. The sample lists roughly 340,000 clones, around 90% occurring once. The source material was peripheral blood. Receptors originate from a woman aged 18-29 years who had recovered from COVID-19.

As DNA, the CDR3 is TGTGCCAGTAGTATAGAGGTACAGTACTTTGCTGAAGCTTTCTTT. It encodes CASSIEVQYFAEAFF. V usage is TRBV19 and J usage is TRBJ1-1; D ambiguous. V lost 0 bases to trimming and J lost 6 bases, with 14 bases between them. From germline, CDR1 is LNHDA and CDR2 SQIVND (reference sequence). The CDR3 covers 15 residues.

CDR3 sequence reads: CASSFSREQFF. Here the CDR3 DNA reads TGTGCCAGCAGTTTCTCACGGGAGCAGTTCTTC. The V call is TRBV25-1, the J call TRBJ2-1; D call uncertain. The CDR3 covers 11 residues. From germline, CDR1 is MGHDK and CDR2 SYGVNS. Between the trimmed V and J ends, which lost 5 bases and 10 bases, there was a span of 9 bases.

The CDR3: CASSFGSGRYEQFF. CDR3 DNA sequence: TGTGCCAGCAGCTTCGGGAGCGGGAGGTATGAGCAGTTCTTC. The rearrangement uses TRBV5-6 and TRBJ2-1; 9 nucleotides agree with TRBD2. The V and J ends lost 2 bases and 8 bases, in that order; junction bases with no gene match: 5. CDR3 length: 14 amino acids. Germline V CDR1 and CDR2: SGHDT, YYEEEE.

This clone was seen a few times. DNA of the CDR3: TGTGCCAGTAGTAATGGACAGATTCCTAGCACAGATACGCAGTATTTT. This codes for CASSNGQIPSTDTQYF. The chain links TRBV19 to TRBJ2-3, with D possibly TRBD1 on 6 matching bases. Germline V gene data show CDR1 as LNHDA and CDR2 as SQIVND (reference sequence). The CDR3 is 16 residues long. V was clipped by 4 bases and J by 0 bases, with 14 bases between them.

Here the CDR3 reads CAWRLAGHAPGEQFF. Written as DNA, the CDR3 is TGTGCCTGGAGACTAGCGGGTCATGCCCCGGGTGAGCAGTTCTTC. V and J are TRBV30 and TRBJ2-1; 9 bases fit TRBD2. The CDR3 covers 15 residues. V lost 3 bases and J lost 9; bases outside the gene matches: 12. Germline V CDR1 and CDR2: GTSNPN, SVGIG (reference sequence).

CDR3 nucleotide sequence: TGTGCCAGCAGCGCCCCGGGACTAGCGGGAGAGACCCAGTACTTC. Its protein is CASSAPGLAGETQYF. The chain links TRBV5-4 to TRBJ2-5, with 12 bases aligning to TRBD2. Looked up from germline, CDR1 is SGHNT and CDR2 is YYREEE (reference sequence). The trim removed 4 bases at V and 4 bases at J, leaving 5 bases unmatched. The CDR3 covers 15 residues.

CDR3 DNA sequence: TGTGCCAGCAGCTTAGCAGCGGGAAGGTCAGATACGCAGTATTTT. This translates into CASSLAAGRSDTQYF. V and J are TRBV11-3 and TRBJ2-3; 7 bases fit TRBD2. This CDR3 has 15 amino acids. V trimming: 1 base; J trimming: 4 bases; junction bases outside the gene matches: 5. Germline V gene lookup returns CDR1 SGHNT and CDR2 YENEEA.

The chain combines TRBV9 with TRBJ2-1; TRBD2 agrees at 8 bases. There are 15 residues in the CDR3. Germline V lookup: CDR1 SGDLS, CDR2 YYNGEE. After removal of 0 bases from V and 5 bases from J, the junction contained 4 bases not matched to a gene. Here the CDR3 reads CASSVGTSTHNEQFF. DNA for the CDR3: TGTGCCAGCAGCGTAGGGACTAGCACCCACAATGAGCAGTTCTTC.

The chain employs TRBV18 and TRBJ1-3; 8 bases are shared with TRBD1. The V and J ends lost 5 bases and 2 bases, in that order; junction bases with no gene match: 8. The germline gives CDR1 KGHSH, CDR2 LQKENI. This CDR3 contains 16 residues. CDR3 bases: TGTGCCAGCTCAAGTACGGGACAGGAGGCTGGAAACACCATATATTTT. Residues: CASSSTGQEAGNTIYF.

V gene TRBV19 combines with J gene TRBJ1-1; D is possibly TRBD1 (5 bases). CDR1 and CDR2 (germline): LNHDA, SQIVND (reference sequence). V was shortened by 3 bases and J by 4 bases, with 12 bases between the two germline ends. The CDR3 has 14 amino acids. The CDR3: CASSITGVGTEAFF. For the CDR3, the DNA is TGTGCCAGTAGTATTACAGGAGTGGGCACTGAAGCTTTCTTT.

The rearrangement joins TRBV6-4 to TRBJ2-1; 8 positions match TRBD2. CDR1 and CDR2 from the germline V gene are MRHNA and SNTAGT. The ends lost 3 bases at V and 4 bases at J; junction bases unmatched: 5. The CDR3 covers 15 residues. CDR3 DNA sequence: TGTGCCAGCAGTGAGCTAGCGGGCGCGTACAATGAGCAGTTCTTC. The encoded protein is CASSELAGAYNEQFF.

The chain links TRBV9 to TRBJ2-3; 7 bases match TRBD2. Germline CDR1 SGDLS, CDR2 YYNGEE. There are 16 residues in the CDR3. V trimming: 2 bases; J trimming: 1 base; junction bases outside the gene matches: 7. The CDR3 loop is CASSVRGRIGTDTQYF. The CDR3 nucleotides read TGTGCCAGCAGCGTTCGCGGGAGAATAGGCACAGATACGCAGTATTTT.

The chain joins TRBV3-1 (or the pseudogene TRBV3-2) to TRBJ1-2, with 8 bases identical to TRBD1. V was clipped by 5 bases and J by 8 bases; unmatched bases: 7. The germline gives CDR1 LGHDT, CDR2 YNNKEL (reference sequence). The CDR3 loop spans 13 amino acids. CDR3 amino acids: CASSYDRGGGYTF. CDR3 in DNA: TGTGCCAGCAGCTACGACAGGGGTGGCGGCTACACCTTC.

V gene TRBV19 combines with J gene TRBJ1-3, with D tentatively TRBD1 (6 bases). This CDR3 comprises 16 residues. Germline V gene data show CDR1 as LNHDA and CDR2 as SQIVND (reference sequence). V was cut by 3 bases and J by 1 base, with 13 bases left in between. Here the CDR3 reads CASSMVTGNSGNTIYF. The CDR3 DNA sequence: TGTGCCAGTAGTATGGTCACAGGGAATTCTGGAAACACCATATATTTT.

The rearrangement joins TRBV30 to TRBJ1-1; possible D gene TRBD1, 6 bases. The V gene's germline CDR1 is GTSNPN and CDR2 SVGIG (reference sequence). This CDR3 is built from 13 residues. Trimming removed 3 bases at V and 1 base at J, with 9 bases between. For the CDR3, the DNA is TGTGCCTGGAGGGACAGTCAGAACACTGAAGCTTTCTTT. It is translated as CAWRDSQNTEAFF. The full variable domain, with the rest looked up from reference TRBV30 and TRBJ1-1, is SQTIHQWPATLVQPVGSPLSLECTVEGTSNPNLYWYRQAAGRGLQLLFYSVGIGQISSEVPQNLSASRPQDRQFILSSKKLLLSDSGFYLCAWRDSQNTEAFFGQGTRLTVV.

The chain carries TRBV7-2 and TRBJ1-6; 9 bases fit TRBD1. Germline CDR1 SGHTA, CDR2 FQGNSA. V lost 5 bases, J lost 3 bases, and 2 bases stayed unmatched. This CDR3 contains 15 residues. The CDR3 spells CASSRTGVYNSPLHF. CDR3 sequence (DNA): TGTGCCAGCAGCCGGACAGGGGTCTATAATTCACCCCTCCACTTT.

This chain joins TRBV19 and TRBJ1-2, with D tentatively TRBD1 (5 bases). CDR3 length equals 19 residues. Trimming took off 5 bases at V and 0 bases at J, with 25 bases between the two ends. Per the germline V gene, CDR1 is LNHDA and CDR2 is SQIVND (reference sequence). CDR3 DNA sequence: TGTGCCAGTAGTTCTCGTCTGGGCCAGGGCCATTCTACTAACTATGGCTACACCTTC. Translated: CASSSRLGQGHSTNYGYTF. The whole variable domain, filled in from reference TRBV19 and TRBJ1-2, reads DGGITQSPKYLFRKEGQNVTLSCEQNLNHDAMYWYRQDPGQGLRLIYYSQIVNDFQKGDIAEGYSVSREKKESFPLTVTSAQKNPTAFYLCASSSRLGQGHSTNYGYTFGSGTRLTVV.

The J gene is TRBJ2-4, the V gene TRBV3-1 (or the pseudogene TRBV3-2), with 9 bases fitting TRBD1. The CDR3 is 15 amino acids. Germline loops: CDR1 LGHDT, CDR2 YNNKEL (reference sequence). The J segment lost 4 bases and the V segment lost 4 bases, leaving 5 bases of the junction unmatched. Here the CDR3 DNA reads TGTGCCAGCAGCCCAGGGGACAGGGAAAAAAACATTCAGTACTTC. Residues: CASSPGDREKNIQYF.

The chain combines TRBV19 with TRBJ2-5; TRBD2 matches at 15 bases. Unmatched junction bases numbered 4, after V lost 5 bases and J lost 3 bases. This CDR3 contains 16 residues. Germline CDR1 is LNHDA and CDR2 is SQIVND (reference sequence). CDR3 protein: CASSLGLAGGKETQYF. CDR3 DNA sequence: TGTGCCAGTAGTCTGGGACTAGCGGGAGGTAAAGAGACCCAGTACTTC.

The chain recombines TRBV5-6 with TRBJ1-2; possible D gene TRBD1, 6 bases. Germline V gene sequence: CDR1 SGHDT, CDR2 YYEEEE. This CDR3 spans 14 amino acids. V lost 6 bases and J 3 bases, leaving 15 bases between the germline ends. CDR3 in DNA: TGTGCCAGCATCCAGGGGATCCGTGACTATGGCTACACCTTC. Translation: CASIQGIRDYGYTF. Variable domain in full (rest from reference TRBV5-6 and TRBJ1-2): DAGVTQSPTHLIKTRGQQVTLRCSPKSGHDTVSWYQQALGQGPQFIFQYYEEEERQRGNFPDRFSGHQFPNYSSELNVNALLLGDSALYLCASIQGIRDYGYTFGSGTRLTVV.